Listed below are T cell receptor beta chains from one sample, sequenced in a study of T cell changes during pregnancy in multiple sclerosis. Assay used: immunoSEQ multiplex PCR; TCRdb lists only in-frame clones, some missing. The sample records roughly 50,000 clones, 90% to 95% being singletons. Here the sequenced sample was CD4+ T cells from peripheral blood mononuclear cells, taken after pregnancy. These receptors were obtained from a female donor with multiple sclerosis, enrolled in a pregnancy study. The CDR3 runs from the conserved cysteine through the conserved F or W. The D gene is left open where the match is weak. Size tells how often a clone was seen (once, few, many) or the class of an expanded clone, and some rows leave it out.

d_call: NA; v_call: TRBV2; cdr3_length: 15; j_call: TRBJ2-1; clone_size: NA; cdr3_nt: TGTGCCAGCAGTGAAGTCGGGATAGGGAGCAATGAGCAGTTCTTC; cdr3_aa: CASSEVGIGSNEQFF
d_call: NA; v_call: TRBV7-2; cdr3_length: 12; j_call: TRBJ2-7; clone_size: NA; cdr3_nt: TGTGCCAGCAGCTTTCAGGGCTACGAGCAGTACTTC; cdr3_aa: CASSFQGYEQYF
d_call: NA; v_call: TRBV4-1; cdr3_length: 14; j_call: TRBJ2-7; clone_size: NA; cdr3_nt: TGCGTCAGCAGCCAGGTCGGTAAGTCCTACGAGCAGTACTTC; cdr3_aa: CVSSQVGKSYEQYF
d_call: TRBD2; v_call: TRBV30; cdr3_length: 14; j_call: TRBJ2-7; clone_size: NA; cdr3_nt: TGTGCCCGGAGCGGCGGGAGGGATAACTACGAGCAGTACTTC; cdr3_aa: CARSGGRDNYEQYF
d_call: NA; v_call: TRBV7-6; cdr3_length: 13; j_call: TRBJ2-1; clone_size: NA; cdr3_nt: TGTGCCAGCAGCTTCCAATCCTACAATGAGCAGTTCTTC; cdr3_aa: CASSFQSYNEQFF
d_call: TRBD2; v_call: TRBV10-3; cdr3_length: 14; j_call: TRBJ2-7; clone_size: few; cdr3_nt: TGTGCCATCAGTCATACCAGCGGGGGGCTCGAGCAGTACTTC; cdr3_aa: CAISHTSGGLEQYF
d_call: TRBD2; v_call: TRBV11-3; cdr3_length: 17; j_call: TRBJ2-1; clone_size: NA; cdr3_nt: TGTGCCAGCAGCCCCTGGACTAGCGGTTCTTCCTACAATGAGCAGTTCTTC; cdr3_aa: CASSPWTSGSSYNEQFF
d_call: NA; v_call: TRBV27; cdr3_length: 13; j_call: TRBJ1-1; clone_size: NA; cdr3_nt: TGTGCCAGCATTAGTCAAACGGGCACTGAAGCTTTCTTT; cdr3_aa: CASISQTGTEAFF
d_call: NA; v_call: TRBV7-9; cdr3_length: 13; j_call: TRBJ1-2; clone_size: NA; cdr3_nt: TGTGCCAGCGACTTAACAGGATTGCATGGCTACACCTTC; cdr3_aa: CASDLTGLHGYTF
d_call: NA; v_call: TRBV30; cdr3_length: 12; j_call: TRBJ1-1; clone_size: few; cdr3_nt: TGTGCCTGGACCTTGTCGAAGGGGATTGCTTTCTTT; cdr3_aa: CAWTLSKGIAFF
d_call: TRBD1; v_call: TRBV28; cdr3_length: 14; j_call: TRBJ1-5; clone_size: NA; cdr3_nt: TGTGCCAGCAGTTATCCAGGGGGAAATCAGCCCCAGCATTTT; cdr3_aa: CASSYPGGNQPQHF
d_call: NA; v_call: TRBV7-3; cdr3_length: 14; j_call: TRBJ1-1; clone_size: few; cdr3_nt: TGTGCCAGCAGCTTAACGGGGGCGGACACTGAAGCTTTCTTT; cdr3_aa: CASSLTGADTEAFF
d_call: NA; v_call: TRBV5-4; cdr3_length: 16; j_call: TRBJ1-1; clone_size: NA; cdr3_nt: TGTGCCAGCAGCCCCCCCCCATCAGGCCTGAACACTGAAGCTTTCTTT; cdr3_aa: CASSPPPSGLNTEAFF
d_call: TRBD1; v_call: TRBV29-1; cdr3_length: 12; j_call: TRBJ2-7; clone_size: NA; cdr3_nt: TGCAGCGCACGGACAGGGCCCTACGAGCAGTACTTC; cdr3_aa: CSARTGPYEQYF
d_call: TRBD1; v_call: TRBV5-6; cdr3_length: 15; j_call: TRBJ2-7; clone_size: NA; cdr3_nt: TGTGCCAGCAGCATTTGGACAGGGTTTGGGGACGAGCAGTACTTC; cdr3_aa: CASSIWTGFGDEQYF
d_call: TRBD2; v_call: TRBV5-1; cdr3_length: 16; j_call: TRBJ2-7; clone_size: few; cdr3_nt: TGCGCCAGCAGCCCGGGACTAGCGGCCGGCACCTACGAGCAGTACTTC; cdr3_aa: CASSPGLAAGTYEQYF
d_call: NA; v_call: TRBV19; cdr3_length: 13; j_call: TRBJ2-5; clone_size: NA; cdr3_nt: TGTGCCAGTAGTATAGATAGGAGGGAGACCCAGTACTTC; cdr3_aa: CASSIDRRETQYF
d_call: TRBD2; v_call: TRBV6-5; cdr3_length: 13; j_call: TRBJ2-7; clone_size: medium-sized; cdr3_nt: TGTGCCAGCCGCCAGCGGGAATCCTACGAGCAGTACTTC; cdr3_aa: CASRQRESYEQYF
d_call: NA; v_call: TRBV5-1; cdr3_length: 13; j_call: TRBJ2-7; clone_size: NA; cdr3_nt: TGCGCCAGCAGCGTGGACTTCTCCTACGAGCAGTACTTC; cdr3_aa: CASSVDFSYEQYF
d_call: NA; v_call: TRBV29-1; cdr3_length: 16; j_call: TRBJ2-2; clone_size: NA; cdr3_nt: TGCAGCGTTGAAGATTGGGGGACAATGAACACCGGGGAGCTGTTTTTT; cdr3_aa: CSVEDWGTMNTGELFF
d_call: NA; v_call: TRBV29-1; cdr3_length: 13; j_call: TRBJ2-3; clone_size: NA; cdr3_nt: TGCAGCGTTGAGTCCAGGGAAGGTGTGAGTAGGTATTTT; cdr3_aa: CSVESREGVSRYF
d_call: NA; v_call: TRBV19; cdr3_length: 17; j_call: TRBJ2-4; clone_size: once; cdr3_nt: TGTGCCAGTACCCCTGAGGCGGGTCCACTAGCCAAAAACATTCAGTACTTC; cdr3_aa: CASTPEAGPLAKNIQYF
d_call: NA; v_call: TRBV29-1; cdr3_length: 12; j_call: TRBJ1-2; clone_size: NA; cdr3_nt: TGCAGCGTTGAGTGGCAGGGGAGCGGCTACACCTTC; cdr3_aa: CSVEWQGSGYTF
d_call: TRBD1; v_call: TRBV28; cdr3_length: 14; j_call: TRBJ1-5; clone_size: NA; cdr3_nt: TGTGCCAGCAGACCAGGACAGGGCGGGCAGCCCCAGCATTTT; cdr3_aa: CASRPGQGGQPQHF
d_call: TRBD1; v_call: TRBV27; cdr3_length: 15; j_call: TRBJ1-1; clone_size: once; cdr3_nt: TGTGCCAGCAGTTGGGGACAGGGATGGGACACTGAAGCTTTCTTT; cdr3_aa: CASSWGQGWDTEAFF
d_call: NA; v_call: TRBV19; cdr3_length: 12; j_call: TRBJ1-1; clone_size: NA; cdr3_nt: TGTGCCAGTAGTTGGAGGGGCACTGAAGCTTTCTTT; cdr3_aa: CASSWRGTEAFF
d_call: NA; v_call: TRBV2; cdr3_length: 11; j_call: TRBJ2-7; clone_size: once; cdr3_nt: TGTGCCAGCAGTAGCAGGGCCGAGCAGTACTTC; cdr3_aa: CASSSRAEQYF
d_call: TRBD2; v_call: TRBV19; cdr3_length: 16; j_call: TRBJ2-1; clone_size: NA; cdr3_nt: TGTGCCAGTAGTCTCCGTAGCGGGAGTGCCTACAATGAGCAGTTCTTC; cdr3_aa: CASSLRSGSAYNEQFF
d_call: NA; v_call: TRBV2; cdr3_length: 13; j_call: TRBJ1-4; clone_size: NA; cdr3_nt: TGTGCCAGCAAATCCCCGGGAAATGAAAAACTGTTTTTT; cdr3_aa: CASKSPGNEKLFF
d_call: NA; v_call: TRBV11-2; cdr3_length: 15; j_call: TRBJ2-5; clone_size: NA; cdr3_nt: TGTGCCAGCAGCTTAGCGCCCCGAGTACAAGAGACCCAGTACTTC; cdr3_aa: CASSLAPRVQETQYF
d_call: NA; v_call: TRBV30; cdr3_length: 13; j_call: TRBJ1-2; clone_size: once; cdr3_nt: TGTGCCTGGGCCAGGGGCCAAAGCTATGGCTACACCTTC; cdr3_aa: CAWARGQSYGYTF